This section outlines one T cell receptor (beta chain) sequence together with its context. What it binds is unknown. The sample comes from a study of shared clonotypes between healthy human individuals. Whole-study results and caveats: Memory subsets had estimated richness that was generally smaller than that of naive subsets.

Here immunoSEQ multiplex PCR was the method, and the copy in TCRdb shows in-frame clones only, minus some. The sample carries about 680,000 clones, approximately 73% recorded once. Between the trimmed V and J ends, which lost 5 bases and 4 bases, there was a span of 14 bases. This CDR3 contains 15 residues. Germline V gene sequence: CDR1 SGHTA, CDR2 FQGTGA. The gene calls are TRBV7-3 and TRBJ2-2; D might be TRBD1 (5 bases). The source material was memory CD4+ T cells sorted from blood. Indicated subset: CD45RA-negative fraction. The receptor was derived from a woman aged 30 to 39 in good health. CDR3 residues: CASSPITGLTGELFF. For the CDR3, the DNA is TGTGCCAGCAGCCCTATTACAGGTCTCACCGGGGAGCTGTTTTTT.